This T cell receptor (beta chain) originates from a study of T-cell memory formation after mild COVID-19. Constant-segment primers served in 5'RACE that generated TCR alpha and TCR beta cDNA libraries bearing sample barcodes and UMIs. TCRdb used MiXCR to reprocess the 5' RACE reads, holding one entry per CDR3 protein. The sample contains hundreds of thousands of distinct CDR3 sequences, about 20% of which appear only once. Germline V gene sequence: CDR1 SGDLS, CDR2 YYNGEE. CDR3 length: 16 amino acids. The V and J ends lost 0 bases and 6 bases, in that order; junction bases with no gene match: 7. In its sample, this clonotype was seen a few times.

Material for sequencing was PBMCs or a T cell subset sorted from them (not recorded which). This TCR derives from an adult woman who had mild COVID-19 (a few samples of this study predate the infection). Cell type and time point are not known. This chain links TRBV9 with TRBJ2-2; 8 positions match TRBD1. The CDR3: CASSVARTGLPGELFF. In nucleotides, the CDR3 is TGTGCCAGCAGCGTAGCCCGGACAGGGCTGCCCGGGGAGCTGTTTTTT. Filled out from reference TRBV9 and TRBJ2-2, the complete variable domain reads DSGVTQTPKHLITATGQRVTLRCSPRSGDLSVYWYQQSLDQGLQFLIQYYNGEERAKGNILERFSAQQFPDLHSELNLSSLELGDSALYFCASSVARTGLPGELFFGEGSRLTVL.